A selection of T cell receptor beta chains follows, all from one sample in a study of T cell changes during pregnancy in multiple sclerosis. The repertoire was sequenced with immunoSEQ multiplex PCR; TCRdb's copy has only in-frame clones and lacks some. The table records 65,000 to 85,000 clones, 85% to 90% of them present only once. This sample comprised peripheral blood, obtained after pregnancy. The receptors were sampled from a female donor in good health, enrolled as a control in a pregnancy study. Both conserved end residues are part of each CDR3. Each record gives: CDR3 length, D gene, J gene, clone size, V gene, CDR3 DNA, CDR3 protein. The D gene is left open where the match is weak. Only part of the rows carry a size: once, few, many, or a class if the clone is expanded.

len: 14; d_gene: .; j_gene: TRBJ2-7; abundance: .; v_gene: TRBV7-2; CDR3nt: TGTGCCAGCAGCCCACGTATGGCCTCCTACGAGCAGTACTTC; CDR3aa: CASSPRMASYEQYF
len: 14; d_gene: .; j_gene: TRBJ1-3; abundance: .; v_gene: TRBV9; CDR3nt: TGTGCCAGCAGCGTAGTTACAGGGGGAAACACCATATATTTT; CDR3aa: CASSVVTGGNTIYF
len: 14; d_gene: TRBD1; j_gene: TRBJ1-1; abundance: .; v_gene: TRBV2; CDR3nt: TGTGCCAGCAGTGAGGTAGGGGGCAGCCCTGAAGCTTTCTTT; CDR3aa: CASSEVGGSPEAFF
len: 14; d_gene: .; j_gene: TRBJ1-5; abundance: .; v_gene: TRBV5-5; CDR3nt: TGTGCCAGCAGCTTGGAGGGACACAATCAGCCCCAGCATTTT; CDR3aa: CASSLEGHNQPQHF
len: 15; d_gene: TRBD2; j_gene: TRBJ2-3; abundance: .; v_gene: TRBV7-2; CDR3nt: TGTGCCAGCGGCAAAACCGGGGGGTTGACAGATACGCAGTATTTT; CDR3aa: CASGKTGGLTDTQYF
len: 16; d_gene: TRBD2; j_gene: TRBJ2-1; abundance: .; v_gene: TRBV7-8; CDR3nt: TGTGCCAGCACCAGAGAGACTAGCGGGGGCTCCAATGAGCAGTTCTTC; CDR3aa: CASTRETSGGSNEQFF
len: 16; d_gene: TRBD1; j_gene: TRBJ2-2; abundance: .; v_gene: TRBV5-1; CDR3nt: TGCGCCAGCAGCTCCCCCGGACAGGGGGACACCGGGGAGCTGTTTTTT; CDR3aa: CASSSPGQGDTGELFF
len: 14; d_gene: TRBD2; j_gene: TRBJ2-7; abundance: .; v_gene: TRBV19; CDR3nt: TGTGCCAGTAGTACCCGGGAGGGCCTCTACGAGCAGTACTTC; CDR3aa: CASSTREGLYEQYF
len: 13; d_gene: TRBD1; j_gene: TRBJ2-1; abundance: .; v_gene: TRBV7-6; CDR3nt: TGTGCCAGCCGGGGACAGGGGGGAAATGAGCAGTTCTTC; CDR3aa: CASRGQGGNEQFF
len: 15; d_gene: TRBD1; j_gene: TRBJ2-1; abundance: .; v_gene: TRBV9; CDR3nt: TGTGCCAGCAGCGCCGGACAGGGGGCCTACAATGAGCAGTTCTTC; CDR3aa: CASSAGQGAYNEQFF
len: 14; d_gene: .; j_gene: TRBJ1-2; abundance: once; v_gene: TRBV27; CDR3nt: TGTGCCAGCAGTTTAGAGGGGAGGTCCACTGGCTACACCTTC; CDR3aa: CASSLEGRSTGYTF
len: 14; d_gene: .; j_gene: TRBJ2-7; abundance: .; v_gene: TRBV9; CDR3nt: TGTGCCAGCAGCGTAGGTTGGGCCACCTACGAGCAGTACTTC; CDR3aa: CASSVGWATYEQYF
len: 13; d_gene: TRBD1; j_gene: TRBJ2-1; abundance: once; v_gene: TRBV15; CDR3nt: TGTGCCACCAGCAGAGGACAGGGCTATGAGCAGTTCTTC; CDR3aa: CATSRGQGYEQFF
len: 13; d_gene: .; j_gene: TRBJ2-7; abundance: .; v_gene: TRBV27; CDR3nt: TGTGCCAGCAGGAGGGGGAGCTCCTACGAGCAGTACTTC; CDR3aa: CASRRGSSYEQYF
len: 14; d_gene: .; j_gene: TRBJ2-3; abundance: .; v_gene: TRBV2; CDR3nt: TGTGCCAGCAGTGAGGGGCATAGCACAGATACGCAGTATTTT; CDR3aa: CASSEGHSTDTQYF
len: 11; d_gene: .; j_gene: TRBJ2-7; abundance: few; v_gene: TRBV20-1; CDR3nt: TGCAGTGCAAGGGAGGTATACGAGCAGTACTTC; CDR3aa: CSAREVYEQYF
len: 15; d_gene: TRBD2; j_gene: TRBJ2-7; abundance: .; v_gene: TRBV2; CDR3nt: TGTGCCAGCATTCCAAGACTAGCGGGATCCTACGAGCAGTACTTC; CDR3aa: CASIPRLAGSYEQYF
len: 13; d_gene: .; j_gene: TRBJ2-7; abundance: .; v_gene: TRBV6-1; CDR3nt: TGTGCCAGCAGGGTATGGGGCCTCGACGAGCAGTACTTC; CDR3aa: CASRVWGLDEQYF
len: 13; d_gene: .; j_gene: TRBJ1-6; abundance: .; v_gene: TRBV7-9; CDR3nt: TGTGCCAGCAGCTTAAGTCCAGGTTCACCCCTCCACTTT; CDR3aa: CASSLSPGSPLHF
len: 15; d_gene: TRBD1; j_gene: TRBJ1-2; abundance: .; v_gene: TRBV25-1; CDR3nt: TGTGCCAGCAGTCTCTCGCGACAGGGGATATATGGCTACACCTTC; CDR3aa: CASSLSRQGIYGYTF
len: 16; d_gene: TRBD2; j_gene: TRBJ2-1; abundance: .; v_gene: TRBV12-5; CDR3nt: TGTGCTAGTGGTTTGGTACCGGGGGGCTCCTACAATGAGCAGTTCTTC; CDR3aa: CASGLVPGGSYNEQFF
len: 14; d_gene: .; j_gene: TRBJ1-2; abundance: .; v_gene: TRBV5-8; CDR3nt: TGTGCCAGCAGCTTGCAGTCAGCGAACTATGGCTACACCTTC; CDR3aa: CASSLQSANYGYTF
len: 13; d_gene: .; j_gene: TRBJ1-2; abundance: .; v_gene: TRBV27; CDR3nt: TGTGCCAGCAGTCAGGACAGCCTCTATGGCTACACCTTC; CDR3aa: CASSQDSLYGYTF
len: 18; d_gene: TRBD1; j_gene: TRBJ2-3; abundance: .; v_gene: TRBV5-6; CDR3nt: TGTGCCAGCAGCTTAGGGGCGGAACAGGGGAAATTCACAGATACGCAGTATTTT; CDR3aa: CASSLGAEQGKFTDTQYF
len: 14; d_gene: .; j_gene: TRBJ2-7; abundance: .; v_gene: TRBV6-5; CDR3nt: TGTGCCAGCAGTTACTCGCGGGGGCGAGACGAGCAGTACTTC; CDR3aa: CASSYSRGRDEQYF
len: 15; d_gene: .; j_gene: TRBJ2-5; abundance: .; v_gene: TRBV5-6; CDR3nt: TGTGCCAGCAGCTCCTTGACAGGCTCCCAAGAGACCCAGTACTTC; CDR3aa: CASSSLTGSQETQYF
len: 16; d_gene: .; j_gene: TRBJ2-7; abundance: .; v_gene: TRBV7-8; CDR3nt: TGTGCCAGCACGGTAGAGGGGGTCCCCATTTTCTACGAGCAGTACTTC; CDR3aa: CASTVEGVPIFYEQYF
len: 13; d_gene: TRBD2; j_gene: TRBJ2-5; abundance: .; v_gene: TRBV11-2; CDR3nt: TGTGCCAGCAGCCCTAGCGGGGCGGCGGCCCAGTACTTC; CDR3aa: CASSPSGAAAQYF
len: 16; d_gene: TRBD2; j_gene: TRBJ2-2; abundance: .; v_gene: TRBV10-3; CDR3nt: TGTGCCATCAGTCGGACTAGCGGGAGCTTAGGCGGGGAGCTGTTTTTT; CDR3aa: CAISRTSGSLGGELFF
len: 14; d_gene: .; j_gene: TRBJ1-1; abundance: .; v_gene: TRBV4-1; CDR3nt: TGCGCCAGCAGCCCCTGGCGGCCGAACACTGAAGCTTTCTTT; CDR3aa: CASSPWRPNTEAFF
len: 15; d_gene: .; j_gene: TRBJ1-1; abundance: .; v_gene: TRBV4-1; CDR3nt: TGCGCCAGCAGCCAAGACAGAGGGACTAACACTGAAGCTTTCTTT; CDR3aa: CASSQDRGTNTEAFF
len: 15; d_gene: .; j_gene: TRBJ2-1; abundance: .; v_gene: TRBV19; CDR3nt: TGTGCCAGTACCCCGGACGGAGGCTCCTACAATGAGCAGTTCTTC; CDR3aa: CASTPDGGSYNEQFF
len: 14; d_gene: TRBD1; j_gene: TRBJ1-4; abundance: .; v_gene: TRBV5-6; CDR3nt: TGTGCCAGCAGCCCAGGACAGGTTTGGGGAAAACTGTTTTTT; CDR3aa: CASSPGQVWGKLFF
len: 12; d_gene: .; j_gene: TRBJ2-1; abundance: .; v_gene: TRBV29-1; CDR3nt: TGCAGCGTGGCCGTCGCTAGGAATGAGCAGTTCTTC; CDR3aa: CSVAVARNEQFF
len: 14; d_gene: TRBD1; j_gene: TRBJ1-1; abundance: .; v_gene: TRBV9; CDR3nt: TGTGCCAGCAGCGCAACAGGGGCGAGGACTGAAGCTTTCTTT; CDR3aa: CASSATGARTEAFF
len: 16; d_gene: TRBD1; j_gene: TRBJ1-2; abundance: once; v_gene: TRBV19; CDR3nt: TGTGCCAGTAAGGACCAGGGGGCAGCCGCTAACTATGGCTACACCTTC; CDR3aa: CASKDQGAAANYGYTF
len: 14; d_gene: .; j_gene: TRBJ1-2; abundance: .; v_gene: TRBV2; CDR3nt: TGTGCCAGCAGTGAAGGGGGCAGGGTCTCTGGCTACACCTTC; CDR3aa: CASSEGGRVSGYTF
len: 13; d_gene: .; j_gene: TRBJ1-2; abundance: .; v_gene: TRBV10-1; CDR3nt: TGCGCCAGCAGTGAATTTGTCGACTATGGCTACACCTTC; CDR3aa: CASSEFVDYGYTF
len: 14; d_gene: TRBD1; j_gene: TRBJ2-3; abundance: .; v_gene: TRBV10-2; CDR3nt: TGCGCCAGCAACCACAGGGGGCTGGCAGATACGCAGTATTTT; CDR3aa: CASNHRGLADTQYF
len: 10; d_gene: .; j_gene: TRBJ2-1; abundance: large; v_gene: TRBV20-1; CDR3nt: TGCAGTGCTCAAGAGAATGAGCAGTTCTTC; CDR3aa: CSAQENEQFF
len: 12; d_gene: .; j_gene: TRBJ1-1; abundance: .; v_gene: TRBV7-9; CDR3nt: TGTGCCAGCAGTCAGGTGGGCACTGAAGCTTTCTTT; CDR3aa: CASSQVGTEAFF
len: 11; d_gene: .; j_gene: TRBJ2-7; abundance: .; v_gene: TRBV7-8; CDR3nt: TGTGCCAGCAGCAGAAGCGGAGAGCAGTACTTC; CDR3aa: CASSRSGEQYF
len: 16; d_gene: TRBD2; j_gene: TRBJ2-5; abundance: .; v_gene: TRBV6-5; CDR3nt: TGTGCCAGCAGTTACTCGATGGGCGGGGGGGGTGAGACCCAGTACTTC; CDR3aa: CASSYSMGGGGETQYF
len: 14; d_gene: .; j_gene: TRBJ2-4; abundance: .; v_gene: TRBV19; CDR3nt: TGTGCCAGTAGCGGTGACTATGCGCGAGACATTCAGTACTTC; CDR3aa: CASSGDYARDIQYF
len: 15; d_gene: TRBD2; j_gene: TRBJ2-1; abundance: .; v_gene: TRBV11-3; CDR3nt: TGTGCCAGCAGCCGGAGCGGGAGTGGGGGCAATGAGCAGTTCTTC; CDR3aa: CASSRSGSGGNEQFF
len: 13; d_gene: .; j_gene: TRBJ1-4; abundance: .; v_gene: TRBV30; CDR3nt: TGTGCCTGGAGATCGGGTTCTGGTGAAAAACTGTTTTTT; CDR3aa: CAWRSGSGEKLFF
len: 17; d_gene: .; j_gene: TRBJ2-6; abundance: .; v_gene: TRBV18; CDR3nt: TGTGCCAGCTCCTCTGGCGGTCAGGGGATTGTTACCAACGTCCTGACTTTC; CDR3aa: CASSSGGQGIVTNVLTF
len: 13; d_gene: .; j_gene: TRBJ2-5; abundance: .; v_gene: TRBV6-1; CDR3nt: TGTGCCAGCAGGGGACTGGATGGGGAGACCCAGTACTTC; CDR3aa: CASRGLDGETQYF
len: 14; d_gene: TRBD1; j_gene: TRBJ1-1; abundance: .; v_gene: TRBV7-2; CDR3nt: TGTGCCAGCAGCTTGGACAGGGCGAACACTGAAGCTTTCTTT; CDR3aa: CASSLDRANTEAFF
len: 14; d_gene: TRBD1; j_gene: TRBJ2-3; abundance: .; v_gene: TRBV27; CDR3nt: TGTGCCAGCAGTTTAATCGACAGGGGAGATACGCAGTATTTT; CDR3aa: CASSLIDRGDTQYF
len: 14; d_gene: .; j_gene: TRBJ2-5; abundance: .; v_gene: TRBV15; CDR3nt: TGTGCCACCAGCAGAGGCCGGGAGAGAGAGACCCAGTACTTC; CDR3aa: CATSRGRERETQYF
len: 14; d_gene: .; j_gene: TRBJ1-5; abundance: .; v_gene: TRBV10-3; CDR3nt: TGTGCCATCAGTGAGGACAGAAGCAATCAGCCCCAGCATTTT; CDR3aa: CAISEDRSNQPQHF
len: 16; d_gene: TRBD2; j_gene: TRBJ2-2; abundance: .; v_gene: TRBV6-4; CDR3nt: TGTGCCAGCAGTCGACTAGCGGGAGGAGGGACCGGGGAGCTGTTTTTT; CDR3aa: CASSRLAGGGTGELFF
len: 19; d_gene: TRBD2; j_gene: TRBJ2-5; abundance: .; v_gene: TRBV6-1; CDR3nt: TGTGCCAGCAGTGAAGGAAGCGGGAGAGAAGCGTGGGATCAAGAGACCCAGTACTTC; CDR3aa: CASSEGSGREAWDQETQYF
len: 15; d_gene: .; j_gene: TRBJ2-7; abundance: .; v_gene: TRBV7-6; CDR3nt: TGTGCCAGCAGCCAAACACAGGGTCCCTCCTACGAGCAGTACTTC; CDR3aa: CASSQTQGPSYEQYF
len: 17; d_gene: .; j_gene: TRBJ1-4; abundance: .; v_gene: TRBV7-9; CDR3nt: TGTGCCAGCAGCTTAGTCGGCGGAGCCGCCGATAATGAAAAACTGTTTTTT; CDR3aa: CASSLVGGAADNEKLFF
len: 16; d_gene: TRBD2; j_gene: TRBJ2-1; abundance: .; v_gene: TRBV9; CDR3nt: TGTGCCAGCAGCGTACGAGCGGGAGGATTCCACAATGAGCAGTTCTTC; CDR3aa: CASSVRAGGFHNEQFF
len: 15; d_gene: .; j_gene: TRBJ2-1; abundance: .; v_gene: TRBV2; CDR3nt: TGTGCCAGCAGTGAGGAAACAGGGTGGGGCAATGAGCAGTTCTTC; CDR3aa: CASSEETGWGNEQFF
len: 17; d_gene: TRBD2; j_gene: TRBJ2-3; abundance: .; v_gene: TRBV11-3; CDR3nt: TGTGCCAGCAGCTTGGGCTCGAGCGGGGGGGCCACAGATACGCAGTATTTT; CDR3aa: CASSLGSSGGATDTQYF